These 24 T cell receptor beta chains came from one sample sequenced in a study of OX40 agonist ivuxolimab in advanced cancers. Profiled with immunoSEQ multiplex PCR; TCRdb holds only in-frame clones, not every one. The sample has 95,000 or so clones, roughly 94% seen once. The sample in question was CD4+ or CD8+ T cells sorted from blood, obtained in a trial of the OX40 agonist ivuxolimab. These receptors were taken from an adult with an advanced solid tumor such as melanoma, head and neck, liver or kidney cancer.

The J gene is TRBJ2-3, the V gene TRBV27; D may be TRBD1 (5 bases). Germline CDR1 and CDR2: MNHEY and SMNVEV (reference sequence). V was shortened by 8 bases and J by 1 base, with 19 bases between the two germline ends. This CDR3 is 16 amino acids long. Here the CDR3 DNA reads TGTGCCAGCTGGGGTCGCCGGGCACAGGGCACAGATACGCAGTATTTT. The encoded protein is CASWGRRAQGTDTQYF.

In DNA form, the CDR3 reads TGTGCCAGCTCACCAGGGTCCGAGGCTTTCTTT. This gives the protein CASSPGSEAFF. The chain joins TRBV18 to TRBJ1-1; D not certain. V was clipped by 2 bases and J by 11 bases, with 9 bases between them. The germline V gene encodes CDR1 KGHSH and CDR2 LQKENI. This CDR3 spans 11 amino acids.

The J gene is TRBJ1-5, the V gene TRBV2; 7 bases agree with TRBD1. The CDR3 is made up of 14 amino acids. The germline V gene encodes CDR1 SNHLY and CDR2 FYNNEI. V was clipped by 4 bases and J by 9 bases; unmatched bases: 9. Here the CDR3 reads CASSATGSLGPQHF. CDR3 bases: TGTGCCAGCAGTGCGACAGGGTCCTTAGGGCCCCAGCATTTT. The variable domain in full, with the rest retrieved from reference TRBV2 and TRBJ1-5, is EPEVTQTPSHQVTQMGQEVILRCVPISNHLYFYWYRQILGQKVEFLVSFYNNEISEKSEIFDDQFSVERPDGSNFTLKIRSTKLEDSAMYFCASSATGSLGPQHFGDGTRLSIL.

This clone was counted once. DNA for the CDR3: TGTGCCAGCAGCTTTAACAGGGTCTACGAGCAGTACTTC. It is translated as CASSFNRVYEQYF. V gene TRBV11-2 combines with J gene TRBJ2-7; possibly TRBD1 for D (6 bases). This CDR3 spans 13 amino acids. The V gene lost 3 bases and the J gene lost 3 bases, with 9 bases spanning the gap. Germline CDR1 SGHAT, CDR2 FQNNGV.

The rearrangement links TRBV27 to TRBJ2-7; maybe TRBD2 (6 bases). The CDR3 has 13 residues. V dropped 3 bases and J dropped 3 bases, with 9 bases sitting between them. Looked up from germline, CDR1 is MNHEY and CDR2 is SMNVEV (reference sequence). CDR3 DNA: TGTGCCAGCAGTTTCAGGCGGGACTACGAGCAGTACTTC. It yields the protein CASSFRRDYEQYF.

The DNA for the CDR3 is TGTGCCAGCTCACATCGATCGAAGGACACTGAAGCTTTCTTT. This codes for CASSHRSKDTEAFF. The V and J genes are TRBV18 and TRBJ1-1; D unresolved. Germline V gene sequence: CDR1 KGHSH, CDR2 LQKENI. V was cut by 4 bases and J by 3 bases, with 12 bases left in between. This CDR3 contains 14 residues.

This clone was found a few times. Here the CDR3 DNA reads TGTGCCTGGGACAATCTGAACACTGAAGCTTTCTTT. Translation: CAWDNLNTEAFF. This chain connects TRBV30 to TRBJ1-1; D remains unclear. Germline values: CDR1 GTSNPN, CDR2 SVGIG (reference sequence). Deletions cut 5 bases from V and 0 bases from J, with 7 bases between. The CDR3 has 12 amino acids.

The chain employs TRBV7-6 and TRBJ1-3; D not certain. There are 15 residues in the CDR3. The V end was cut by 5 bases, the J end by 0 bases, with 11 bases between. The V gene's germline CDR1 is SGHVS and CDR2 FNYEAQ. CDR3 region: CASSKNSGSGNTIYF. CDR3 bases: TGTGCCAGCAGCAAGAACAGTGGCTCTGGAAACACCATATATTTT.

J is TRBJ2-7 and V is TRBV6-5; 10 nucleotides align to TRBD1. The V segment lost 5 bases and the J segment 3 bases; nucleotides outside the gene matches: 4. Per the germline V gene, CDR1 is MNHEY and CDR2 is SVGAGI. This CDR3 spans 14 amino acids. The CDR3 coding sequence is TGTGCCAGCAGTCCGGGACAGGGGTTCTACGAGCAGTACTTC. Translation: CASSPGQGFYEQYF.

As DNA, the CDR3 is TGTGCCAGTAGCAAAGACAGTGCGACTGAAGCTTTCTTT. Translation: CASSKDSATEAFF. This chain uses TRBV19 with TRBJ1-1; the D gene is possibly TRBD1 (5 bases). Trimming left V 6 bases short and J 5 bases short, with 13 bases between. Germline CDR1 is LNHDA and CDR2 is SQIVND (reference sequence). There are 13 residues in the CDR3.

The chain has TRBV6-5 and TRBJ1-5; no reliable D call. The CDR3 spans 13 residues. Germline V gives CDR1 MNHEY, CDR2 SVGAGI. Trimming cost V 4 bases and J 0 bases, with 4 bases left between them. The CDR3 nucleotides are TGTGCCAGCAGTTTTAATAGCAATCAGCCCCAGCATTTT. This sequence encodes CASSFNSNQPQHF.

This clone was picked up one time. The chain combines TRBV2 with TRBJ1-5; D uncertain. CDR3 length equals 14 residues. Germline V gene sequence: CDR1 SNHLY, CDR2 FYNNEI. V gave up 3 bases and J gave up 2 bases, with 8 bases separating them. The CDR3 spells CASSEKRGNQPQHF. CDR3 nucleotide sequence: TGTGCCAGCAGTGAGAAGAGGGGCAATCAGCCCCAGCATTTT.

The rearrangement joins TRBV9 to TRBJ1-2; D not certain. Germline assignment: CDR1 SGDLS and CDR2 YYNGEE. V lost 2 bases and J 0 bases, leaving 8 bases between the germline ends. The CDR3 loop spans 14 amino acids. As DNA, the CDR3 is TGTGCCAGCAGCGTTACAGAGACTAACTATGGCTACACCTTC. This sequence encodes CASSVTETNYGYTF. Looking up the rest from reference TRBV9 and TRBJ1-2 gives the full variable domain: DSGVTQTPKHLITATGQRVTLRCSPRSGDLSVYWYQQSLDQGLQFLIQYYNGEERAKGNILERFSAQQFPDLHSELNLSSLELGDSALYFCASSVTETNYGYTFGSGTRLTVV.

V gene TRBV4-1 combines with J gene TRBJ1-6; a possible D gene is TRBD1 (5 bases). Germline V CDR1 and CDR2: MGHRA, YSYEKL. CDR3 length: 17 amino acids. V lost 4 bases to trimming and J lost 0 bases, with 13 bases between them. CDR3 coding DNA: TGCGCCAGCAGCCGGGACGCCCCAAGCTCCTATAATTCACCCCTCCACTTT. Amino acid sequence: CASSRDAPSSYNSPLHF.

This sequence joins TRBV6-6 and TRBJ2-7; D possibly corresponds to TRBD2 (6 bases). The germline gives CDR1 MNHNY, CDR2 SVGAGI (reference sequence). The CDR3 has 13 amino acids. V was trimmed by 5 bases and J by 4 bases, leaving 12 bases between them. CDR3 region: CASSRGELYEQYF. DNA for the CDR3: TGTGCCAGCAGTCGCGGGGAGCTGTACGAGCAGTACTTC.

The gene calls are TRBV4-1 and TRBJ2-7; TRBD2 aligns across 7 bases. V trimming: 2 bases; J trimming: 3 bases; junction bases outside the gene matches: 13. This CDR3 has 17 amino acids. The germline CDR1 and CDR2 sequences are MGHRA and YSYEKL. The CDR3 DNA follows: TGCGCCAGCAGCCAACCCCCTTCGGCTAGCGGTTACTACGAGCAGTACTTC. Encoded protein: CASSQPPSASGYYEQYF.

This chain uses TRBV6-5 with TRBJ1-2, with D uncertain. The CDR3 extends over 13 amino acids. Between the trimmed V and J ends, which lost 0 bases and 6 bases, there was a span of 8 bases. The germline V gene encodes CDR1 MNHEY and CDR2 SVGAGI. The CDR3 bases are TGTGCCAGCAGTTACTCGTATGAGGATGGCTACACCTTC. Protein product: CASSYSYEDGYTF.

This chain joins TRBV4-2 and TRBJ2-7; possible D gene TRBD1, 5 bases. The germline gives CDR1 LGHNA, CDR2 YNFKEQ. The ends were cut back, 0 bases at V and 0 bases at J, with 6 bases in the middle. The length of the CDR3 is 14 residues. The CDR3 is CASSQDDSSYEQYF. Written as DNA, the CDR3 is TGTGCCAGCAGCCAAGATGACAGCTCCTACGAGCAGTACTTC.

V usage is TRBV5-1 and J usage is TRBJ2-7; 7 nucleotides align to TRBD1. V shed 4 bases, J shed 2 bases, and the junction held 6 bases outside the gene matches. CDR1 is SGHRS and CDR2 is YFSETQ in the germline V gene. This CDR3 has 14 residues. CDR3 region: CASSARTGTYEQYF. CDR3 DNA: TGCGCCAGCAGCGCTCGGACAGGCACCTACGAGCAGTACTTC. The whole variable domain, remainder taken from reference TRBV5-1 and TRBJ2-7, is KAGVTQTPRYLIKTRGQQVTLSCSPISGHRSVSWYQQTPGQGLQFLFEYFSETQRNKGNFPGRFSGRQFSNSRSEMNVSTLELGDSALYLCASSARTGTYEQYFGPGTRLTVT.

The rearrangement links TRBV25-1 to TRBJ1-2; tentatively, D is TRBD1 (5 bases). With 6 bases removed from V and 6 bases from J, the gap between germline ends came to 11 bases. CDR3 length: 12 amino acids. The germline V gene encodes CDR1 MGHDK and CDR2 SYGVNS. The CDR3 protein is CASRTARDGYTF. Written as DNA, the CDR3 is TGTGCCAGCAGGACAGCCCGGGATGGCTACACCTTC.

The V call is TRBV10-3, the J call TRBJ1-4; D unresolved. Germline V gives CDR1 ENHRY, CDR2 SYGVKD. The CDR3 covers 13 residues. The germline V and J ends were trimmed by 6 bases and 4 bases, with 9 bases remaining between them. CDR3 residues: CAIRGDLNEKLFF. The CDR3 DNA follows: TGTGCCATCAGGGGAGACCTTAATGAAAAACTGTTTTTT.

The V and J genes are TRBV6-1 and TRBJ2-7; perhaps TRBD1 as D (5 bases). Germline CDR1 is MNHNS and CDR2 is SASEGT. V lost 1 base and J lost 6, with 13 bases in between. The CDR3 runs 14 residues. The CDR3 loop is CASSEGRGRGEQYF. The CDR3, as DNA: TGTGCCAGCAGTGAAGGTAGGGGCCGAGGCGAGCAGTACTTC.

CDR3 amino acids: CASSPRGSGGTYNEQFF. CDR3 sequence (DNA): TGTGCCAGCAGCCCCCGGGGTAGCGGGGGCACCTACAATGAGCAGTTCTTC. V gene TRBV9 combines with J gene TRBJ2-1, with 9 bases matching TRBD2. The CDR3 is 17 residues long. CDR1 and CDR2 (germline): SGDLS, YYNGEE. The V segment lost 4 bases and the J segment 2 bases; nucleotides outside the gene matches: 10.

The V gene is TRBV5-5, the J gene TRBJ2-7; 9 bases match TRBD1. V dropped 1 base and J dropped 5; count of bases not matched to a gene: 4. CDR1 and CDR2 from the germline V gene are SGHKS and YYEKEE (reference sequence). This CDR3 comprises 14 residues. This CDR3 is CASSLWDRDHEQYF. CDR3 DNA sequence: TGTGCCAGCAGCTTGTGGGACAGGGACCACGAGCAGTACTTC.